This T cell receptor beta chain was captured in a study of radiation and T cells in renal cell carcinoma. Overall study findings and caveats: No pretreatment tumor biopsies were available for baseline clonotypes. In blood, top tumor clones expanded by 2 weeks, shrinking by 4.

The CDR3 runs to 14 residues. In germline, CDR1 is LNHDA, CDR2 SQIVND (reference sequence). V lost 5 bases, J lost 8 bases, and 11 bases stayed unmatched. On this clone: The antigen remains undetermined.

Time point of the sample: blood 4 weeks post-SBRT, at nephrectomy. The treatment: 15 Gy SBRT to primary tumor, nephrectomy 4 weeks later. Nephrectomy followed 15 Gy stereotactic body radiation by 4 weeks. This renal cell carcinoma was of the clear cell type. TCRdb keeps only in-frame clones here, not all; method: immunoSEQ multiplex PCR. Here the sample spans 150,000 or so clones, about 87% being singletons. The rearrangement joins TRBV19 to TRBJ1-1; 7 bases fit TRBD1. The source is a woman in her forties or fifties with renal cell carcinoma. Source: blood, taken from a patient whose treatment included radiotherapy and nephrectomy. CDR3: CASSASSGGAEAFF. CDR3 nucleotide sequence: TGTGCCAGTAGTGCCTCATCAGGGGGGGCCGAAGCTTTCTTT. The whole variable domain, filled in from reference TRBV19 and TRBJ1-1, reads DGGITQSPKYLFRKEGQNVTLSCEQNLNHDAMYWYRQDPGQGLRLIYYSQIVNDFQKGDIAEGYSVSREKKESFPLTVTSAQKNPTAFYLCASSASSGGAEAFFGQGTRLTVV.